Listed here are 31 T cell receptor beta chains from one sample, sequenced in a study of human T cells and chemical hapten exposure (dated by TCRdb to the early 2020s). What the time point label conveys for this sample: healthy volunteer bleed at 2 weeks. Total RNA was extracted from unfractionated whole blood that had been collected in Tempus Blood RNA tubes. Libraries were built with RACE. Sequencer: NextSeq 500. TCRdb trimmed the raw reads at Q25, called clones with MiXCR and kept productive beta chains. CDR3 protein duplicates are merged, each entry listing the most common genes and DNA. Across this sample there are approximately 90,000 distinct CDR3 sequences, with approximately 8.2% seen only once. 2.5% to 3% of the sample rests with the top ten. Sequencing used whole blood. These receptors originate from a female donor in good health. Some clones in this sample may be carry-over from other donors' samples.

Many counts were recorded for this clonotype. V usage is TRBV9 and J usage is TRBJ2-7, with TRBD1 identical over 9 bases. Trimming removed 0 bases from V and 2 bases from J; junction bases left unmatched: 3. This CDR3 has 15 amino acids. CDR1 SGDLS and CDR2 YYNGEE come from the germline V gene. This CDR3 reads CASSVDDRGTYEQYF. In DNA form, the CDR3 reads TGTGCCAGCAGCGTAGATGACAGGGGGACCTACGAGCAGTACTTC. Combining the CDR3 with reference TRBV9 and TRBJ2-7 gives the whole variable domain DSGVTQTPKHLITATGQRVTLRCSPRSGDLSVYWYQQSLDQGLQFLIQYYNGEERAKGNILERFSAQQFPDLHSELNLSSLELGDSALYFCASSVDDRGTYEQYFGPGTRLTVT.

This clonotype was found a few times. The chain recombines TRBV6-2 or TRBV6-3 with TRBJ1-1, with TRBD1 matching over 7 bases. V gave up 6 bases and J gave up 0 bases; unmatched junction bases: 7. This CDR3 has 15 amino acids. Germline CDR1 reads MNHEY; CDR2 reads SVGEGT. In DNA, the CDR3 is TGTGCCAGCAGGAGCCAGACAGGGATGAACACTGAAGCTTTCTTT. The encoded protein is CASRSQTGMNTEAFF.

The chain links TRBV28 to TRBJ2-3; TRBD2 aligns across 7 bases. Germline-derived CDR1 and CDR2 are MDHEN and SYDVKM. This CDR3 region has 17 residues. Trimming took 1 base from V and 2 from J; bases not matched to a gene: 9. This CDR3 reads CASSLFAGAGDTDTQYF. DNA of the CDR3: TGTGCCAGCAGTTTATTCGCTGGGGCGGGAGACACAGATACGCAGTATTTT.

This clonotype came up many times. The rearrangement links TRBV20-1 to TRBJ2-3; TRBD2 is a possible D gene (6 bases). V was trimmed by 5 bases and J by 5 bases, leaving 14 bases between them. This CDR3 spans 13 amino acids. Germline values: CDR1 DFQATT, CDR2 SNEGSKA (reference sequence). The CDR3 spells CSAGREFGDTQYF. The CDR3 DNA reads as TGCAGTGCTGGTCGGGAGTTTGGAGATACGCAGTATTTT.

Only a few counts were recorded for this clonotype. The chain is built from TRBV14 and TRBJ2-1; 7 bases align to TRBD2. V lost 4 bases, J lost 12 bases, and 9 bases stayed unmatched. CDR3 length: 13 amino acids. Germline CDR1 and CDR2: SGHDN and FVKESK. In DNA form, the CDR3 reads TGTGCCAGCAGCCGGGGGGGAGGTGCTGGGCAGTTCTTC. It specifies CASSRGGGAGQFF. The variable domain in full, completed from reference TRBV14 and TRBJ2-1, reads EAGVTQFPSHSVIEKGQTVTLRCDPISGHDNLYWYRRVMGKEIKFLLHFVKESKQDESGMPNNRFLAERTGGTYSTLKVQPAELEDSGVYFCASSRGGGAGQFFGPGTRLTVL.

V is TRBV6-5 and J is TRBJ1-2; no firm D call. This CDR3 is built from 16 residues. Trimming removed 6 bases from V and 2 bases from J, with 19 bases in between. CDR1 is MNHEY, CDR2 SVGAGI, per germline. CDR3 sequence reads: CASRRTGLTSNYGYTF. The CDR3 DNA sequence: TGTGCCAGCAGGCGGACCGGTCTTACTTCAAACTATGGCTACACCTTC.

The table lists this clonotype with many counts. This chain joins TRBV6-2 or TRBV6-3 and TRBJ1-1, with D hard to call. The germline CDR1 and CDR2 sequences are MNHEY and SVGEGT. Trimming removed 0 bases at V and 10 bases at J, with 15 bases between. CDR3 size: 14 residues. For the CDR3, the DNA is TGTGCCAGCAGTTACTCGACGGTCAGGCTTGGAGCTTTCTTT. Protein sequence: CASSYSTVRLGAFF.

In this sample, this clonotype turned up a few times. The chain recombines TRBV15 with TRBJ2-5; D not resolved. This CDR3 region has 16 residues. Trimming removed 1 base from V and 0 bases from J, with 12 bases in between. Germline CDR1 and CDR2: LNHNV and YYDKDF (reference sequence). The CDR3, as DNA: TGTGCCACCAGCAGAGGAGGAATAGAGTACCAAGAGACCCAGTACTTC. Translating gives CATSRGGIEYQETQYF.

The V gene is TRBV15, the J gene TRBJ2-1; no firm D call. V lost 1 base and J lost 5, with 3 bases in between. The CDR3 consists of 12 residues. The germline V gene encodes CDR1 LNHNV and CDR2 YYDKDF (reference sequence). CDR3: CATSRGNNEQFF. DNA of the CDR3: TGTGCCACCAGCAGAGGGAACAATGAGCAGTTCTTC.

This clonotype has only a few counts. The chain uses TRBV21-1 and TRBJ2-3; the listed D gene, TRBD1, was not tested against the DNA. TRBV21-1 is marked as a pseudogene. This CDR3 spans 16 amino acids. CDR3 region: CASSKEGDRGEDTQYF. The CDR3 nucleotides read TGTGCCAGCAGCAAAGAAGGGGACAGGGGGGAAGATACGCAGTATTTT.

This clonotype occurred a few times. Relative to the germline gene, one junction end is altered; a read error may explain this. The chain is built from TRBV2 and TRBJ2-1; 10 nucleotides align to TRBD2. The CDR3 loop spans 15 amino acids. CDR1 is SNHLY and CDR2 is FYNNEI in the germline V gene. The CDR3 DNA is TGTGCCAGCAGGGAAGCGGGAGGGCCTTACAATGAGCAGTTCTTC. It specifies CASREAGGPYNEQFF.

This clonotype came up many times. V is TRBV9 and J is TRBJ1-2; possible D gene TRBD1, 6 bases. The CDR3 is 15 residues long. Germline V gene data show CDR1 as SGDLS and CDR2 as YYNGEE. V gave up 2 bases and J gave up 5 bases, with 16 bases separating them. The CDR3 protein is CASSVAGALTYGYTF. In nucleotides, the CDR3 is TGTGCCAGCAGCGTGGCAGGGGCGCTCACATATGGCTACACCTTC. The complete variable domain, with remaining parts taken from reference TRBV9 and TRBJ1-2, reads DSGVTQTPKHLITATGQRVTLRCSPRSGDLSVYWYQQSLDQGLQFLIQYYNGEERAKGNILERFSAQQFPDLHSELNLSSLELGDSALYFCASSVAGALTYGYTFGSGTRLTVV.

In this sample, this clonotype turned up many times. This chain links TRBV28 with TRBJ2-7; D ambiguous. Between the trimmed V and J ends, which lost 11 bases and 2 bases, there was a span of 16 bases. The CDR3 has 13 amino acids. Germline V gene data show CDR1 as MDHEN and CDR2 as SYDVKM. CDR3 protein: CASKAGPTYEQYF. The CDR3 nucleotides read TGTGCCTCCAAGGCCGGGCCTACCTACGAGCAGTACTTC.

In its sample, this clonotype was seen many times. The chain uses TRBV7-2 and TRBJ2-7; D is unresolved. Germline CDR1 is SGHTA and CDR2 is FQGNSA. The CDR3 length is 13 residues. Between the trimmed V and J ends, which lost 2 bases and 1 base, there was a span of 6 bases. CDR3 loop: CASSLSQSYEQYF. The CDR3 region has the DNA TGTGCCAGCAGCTTATCCCAATCCTACGAGCAGTACTTC.

The sample holds a few counts of this clonotype. The chain joins TRBV28 to TRBJ1-1; no definite D call. Trimming shortened V by 2 bases and J by 5 bases, and 18 bases separated the two germline ends. Germline loops: CDR1 MDHEN, CDR2 SYDVKM. CDR3 length equals 16 residues. CDR3 loop: CASSLPAGPYGTEAFF. CDR3 nucleotides: TGTGCCAGCAGTTTACCGGCAGGACCGTACGGTACTGAAGCTTTCTTT.

V usage is TRBV5-1 and J usage is TRBJ2-3; unclear D gene. CDR1 and CDR2 (germline): SGHRS, YFSETQ. With 2 bases removed from V and 1 base from J, the gap between germline ends came to 8 bases. This CDR3 comprises 14 residues. The CDR3 sequence: CASSFQAGTDTQYF. CDR3 nucleotides: TGCGCCAGCAGCTTCCAGGCCGGCACAGATACGCAGTATTTT. Using reference TRBV5-1 and TRBJ2-3 for the parts outside the CDR3, the full variable domain is KAGVTQTPRYLIKTRGQQVTLSCSPISGHRSVSWYQQTPGQGLQFLFEYFSETQRNKGNFPGRFSGRQFSNSRSEMNVSTLELGDSALYLCASSFQAGTDTQYFGPGTRLTVL.

This clonotype was observed a few times. The genes are TRBV28 and TRBJ2-2; D remains unclear. The CDR3 extends over 13 amino acids. Germline loops: CDR1 MDHEN, CDR2 SYDVKM. V was trimmed by 6 bases and J by 1 base, leaving 6 bases between them. CDR3 bases: TGTGCCAGCAGCTTAGGGAACACCGGGGAGCTGTTTTTT. This encodes CASSLGNTGELFF.

This clonotype was observed many times. The chain carries TRBV20-1 and TRBJ1-6; D call uncertain. This CDR3 spans 15 amino acids. Germline CDR1 reads DFQATT; CDR2 reads SNEGSKA (reference sequence). The V and J ends lost 0 bases and 4 bases respectively, with 10 bases between them. CDR3 in DNA: TGCAGTGCTAGAGATCGCCGGGAGTATAATTCACCCCTCCACTTT. Translating it yields CSARDRREYNSPLHF.

The rearrangement joins TRBV9 to TRBJ2-5; 9 bases are a match to TRBD2. Trimming took 5 bases from V and 0 from J; bases not matched to a gene: 14. The germline V gene encodes CDR1 SGDLS and CDR2 YYNGEE. The CDR3 is 18 residues long. The CDR3 spells CASSLGVAGEVYQETQYF. CDR3 in DNA: TGTGCCAGCAGTTTAGGAGTAGCGGGAGAGGTGTACCAAGAGACCCAGTACTTC.

On this clonotype: A much larger clonotype is one base distant, so this may be a read error. This chain connects TRBV2 to TRBJ2-1, with 9 bases fitting TRBD1. Germline V CDR1 and CDR2: SNHLY, FYNNEI. There are 14 residues in the CDR3. The CDR3 DNA reads TGTGCCAGCAGGCCCGTGGACAGGGGCAATGAGCGGTTCTTC. Translating gives CASRPVDRGNERFF.

The sample holds a few counts of this clonotype. This chain links TRBV19 with TRBJ2-7, with TRBD2 identical over 8 bases. Unmatched junction bases numbered 2, after V lost 1 base and J lost 0 bases. Germline CDR1 and CDR2: LNHDA and SQIVND (reference sequence). There are 15 residues in the CDR3. Here the CDR3 reads CASSIVLAGSYEQYF. Written as DNA, the CDR3 is TGTGCCAGTAGTATAGTCCTAGCGGGCTCCTACGAGCAGTACTTC.

The chain joins TRBV27 to TRBJ1-6; maybe TRBD1 (5 bases). Germline CDR1 MNHEY, CDR2 SMNVEV (reference sequence). Trimming stripped 3 bases from V and 7 bases from J, with 16 bases between. This CDR3 contains 16 residues. As DNA, the CDR3 is TGTGCCAGCAGTTTGGGGCAGGGACTGTGGAATTCACCCCTCCACTTT. The encoded protein is CASSLGQGLWNSPLHF.

J is TRBJ1-2 and V is TRBV30; D possibly corresponds to TRBD1 (6 bases). Trimming cost V 1 base and J 6 bases, with 18 bases left between them. The CDR3 loop spans 15 amino acids. Germline V gene data show CDR1 as GTSNPN and CDR2 as SVGIG (reference sequence). DNA of the CDR3: TGTGCCTGGAGTGGGGAAACAGGGTTTCCAGATGGCTACACCTTC. Residues: CAWSGETGFPDGYTF.

The chain couples TRBV2 to TRBJ1-3, with no clear D. Germline V gene lookup returns CDR1 SNHLY and CDR2 FYNNEI. This CDR3 has 14 residues. V was pared by 7 bases and J by 0 bases, with 10 bases between. DNA of the CDR3: TGTGCCAGCAAAGGGCCGAGCTCTGGAAACACCATATATTTT. Protein product: CASKGPSSGNTIYF.

This clonotype was counted only a few times. The chain uses TRBV7-9 and TRBJ1-5, with D tentatively TRBD1 (6 bases). The CDR3 runs to 15 residues. The germline V gene has CDR1 SEHNR and CDR2 FQNEAQ (reference sequence). Between the trimmed V and J ends, which lost 5 bases and 6 bases, there was a span of 17 bases. DNA of the CDR3: TGTGCCAGCAGCGGGTCGACAGGCACCAGTCAGCCCCAGCATTTT. Translated: CASSGSTGTSQPQHF.

The rearrangement uses TRBV7-9 and TRBJ2-7; 9 bases agree with TRBD2. The ends lost 5 bases at V and 4 bases at J; junction bases unmatched: 12. Germline V gene lookup returns CDR1 SEHNR and CDR2 FQNEAQ (reference sequence). The CDR3 has 16 amino acids. The CDR3, as DNA: TGTGCCAGCAGCCCGAGTTTACTGGCGGGAGGGTACGAGCAGTACTTC. Its protein is CASSPSLLAGGYEQYF.

The table lists this clonotype with many counts. The chain has TRBV5-1 and TRBJ1-2; possibly TRBD1 for D (5 bases). V lost 7 bases to trimming and J lost 4 bases, with 26 bases between them. This CDR3 spans 17 amino acids. Germline CDR1 reads SGHRS; CDR2 reads YFSETQ. CDR3 sequence: CASRSAPRQRFTYGYTF. In DNA, the CDR3 is TGCGCCAGCCGCTCCGCTCCGAGACAGCGATTCACCTATGGCTACACCTTC.

This clonotype was observed a few times. The V call is TRBV19, the J call TRBJ2-7; 7 bases line up with TRBD2. The CDR3 covers 13 residues. The V gene end was trimmed by 4 bases and the J gene end by 3 bases; junction bases not matched to a gene: 3. Per the germline V gene, CDR1 is LNHDA and CDR2 is SQIVND (reference sequence). CDR3 loop: CASSNSGGYEQYF. Here the CDR3 DNA reads TGTGCCAGTAGTAATTCGGGGGGCTACGAGCAGTACTTC.

This clonotype was observed a handful of times. J is TRBJ1-2 and V is TRBV20-1; D not certain. CDR1 is DFQATT and CDR2 is SNEGSKA in the germline V gene (reference sequence). The CDR3 totals 13 residues. V lost 3 bases, J lost 0 bases, and 8 bases lay in between. CDR3 amino acids: CSASAGPNYGYTF. The DNA of the CDR3 is TGCAGTGCTAGTGCAGGACCTAACTATGGCTACACCTTC.

The gene calls are TRBV5-1 and TRBJ1-3; 10 bases line up with TRBD1. J lost 7 bases, V lost 0 bases, and 7 bases had no gene match. Germline CDR1 SGHRS, CDR2 YFSETQ. The CDR3 totals 16 residues. Here the CDR3 reads CASSLGPRQGANTIYF. The CDR3 coding sequence is TGCGCCAGCAGCTTGGGGCCGAGACAGGGGGCCAACACCATATATTTT.

There are a few counts of this clonotype. This chain uses TRBV29-1 with TRBJ2-7, with TRBD1 matching over 7 bases. The CDR3 spans 11 residues. V shed 7 bases and J 6 bases; nucleotides not matched to a gene: 6. The V gene's germline CDR1 is SQVTM and CDR2 ANQGSEA. DNA of the CDR3: TGCAGCGCTGGACAGGTGGGCGAGCAGTACTTC. The encoded protein is CSAGQVGEQYF.